These 21 T cell receptor beta chains originate from one sample sequenced in a study of cytomegalovirus exposure and HLA in healthy donors. The primer mix had 60 Vbeta and 13 Jbeta primers. Some clones are missing from TCRdb's copy, which holds only in-frame ones; the method was immunoSEQ multiplex PCR. This sample has about 120,000 clones, with about three quarters found just once. Sequenced material: PBMCs. These receptor sequences come from a man in his 60s in good health and CMV-seropositive.

This chain connects TRBV5-1 to TRBJ1-1, with a tentative D call TRBD1 (6 bases). From germline, CDR1 is SGHRS and CDR2 YFSETQ. The CDR3 has 15 amino acids. V was pared by 5 bases and J by 3 bases, with 17 bases between. For the CDR3, the DNA is TGCGCCAGCAGTGGCCGGTATGGACAGCACACTGAAGCTTTCTTT. This encodes CASSGRYGQHTEAFF.

This clone was counted between two and nine times. The J gene is TRBJ2-1, the V gene TRBV7-9; possible D gene TRBD2, 5 bases. With 7 bases removed from V and 5 bases from J, the gap between germline ends came to 9 bases. CDR1 and CDR2 from the germline V gene are SEHNR and FQNEAQ (reference sequence). The CDR3 covers 12 residues. This chain's CDR3 is CASMAGDNEQFF. Written as DNA, the CDR3 is TGTGCCAGCATGGCCGGGGACAATGAGCAGTTCTTC.

V and J are TRBV7-9 and TRBJ1-5; D perhaps matches TRBD1 (5 bases). Deletions cut 5 bases from V and 0 bases from J, with 11 bases between. CDR3 length equals 15 residues. Per the germline V gene, CDR1 is SEHNR and CDR2 is FQNEAQ (reference sequence). The CDR3 here is CASSPGAYSNQPQHF. CDR3 in DNA: TGTGCCAGCAGCCCTGGGGCCTATAGCAATCAGCCCCAGCATTTT.

V is TRBV27 and J is TRBJ1-6; no clear D. CDR3 length equals 15 residues. Germline V CDR1 and CDR2: MNHEY, SMNVEV (reference sequence). V lost 6 bases, J lost 1 base, and 10 bases lay in between. In DNA, the CDR3 is TGTGCCAGCAGGCTAGAACGGTCCTATAATTCACCCCTCCACTTT. Protein sequence: CASRLERSYNSPLHF.

The chain recombines TRBV5-4 with TRBJ2-7; 9 bases line up with TRBD1. The CDR3 extends over 15 amino acids. CDR1 and CDR2 (germline): SGHNT, YYREEE (reference sequence). Losses at the gene ends were 3 bases for V and 3 bases for J; bases not matched to a gene: 7. The CDR3 DNA reads as TGTGCCAGCAGCTCGGGACAGGGAGGATTCTACGAGCAGTACTTC. It specifies CASSSGQGGFYEQYF.

J is TRBJ1-2 and V is TRBV28, with D tentatively TRBD1 (6 bases). Trimming pared 7 bases from V and 7 bases from J, leaving 13 bases between. The CDR3 spans 12 residues. From germline, CDR1 is MDHEN and CDR2 SYDVKM. The CDR3 sequence is CASTTGDGGYTF. The CDR3 coding sequence is TGTGCCAGCACGACAGGTGACGGTGGCTACACCTTC.

This chain links TRBV9 with TRBJ1-1, with 8 bases identical to TRBD1. CDR1 and CDR2 from the germline V gene are SGDLS and YYNGEE. The J segment lost 5 bases and the V segment lost 4 bases, leaving 10 bases of the junction unmatched. The CDR3 length is 15 residues. In DNA form, the CDR3 reads TGTGCCAGCAGCCCCCAACAGGGGGGGAAAACTGAAGCTTTCTTT. This translates into CASSPQQGGKTEAFF.

Points on this clone: Since the CDR3 does not end with the conserved phenylalanine or tryptophan, this likely comes from a read error. This chain joins TRBV2 and TRBJ1-1, with D unresolved. The CDR3 extends over 14 amino acids. The V end was cut by 0 bases, the J end by 3 bases, with 8 bases between. Germline-derived CDR1 and CDR2 are SNHLY and FYNNEI. CDR3 sequence: CASSEAGVYTEAFL. As DNA, the CDR3 is TGTGCCAGCAGTGAAGCAGGAGTCTACACTGAAGCTTTCCTT.

The rearrangement links TRBV28 to TRBJ2-7; 13 bases map to TRBD2. CDR1 and CDR2 from the germline V gene are MDHEN and SYDVKM. The CDR3 consists of 15 residues. The J segment lost 3 bases and the V segment lost 6 bases, leaving 5 bases of the junction unmatched. The CDR3 DNA is TGTGCCAGCAGCAATACTAGCGGGAGGGTCTACGAGCAGTACTTC. It is translated as CASSNTSGRVYEQYF.

V gene TRBV7-9 combines with J gene TRBJ2-2; 8 bases agree with TRBD2. The germline gives CDR1 SEHNR, CDR2 FQNEAQ (reference sequence). The CDR3 extends over 16 amino acids. V was pared by 4 bases and J by 4 bases, with 8 bases of the junction left unmatched. CDR3 region: CASSSPGTRGTGELFF. The CDR3 DNA is TGTGCCAGCAGCTCCCCCGGGACTAGGGGCACCGGGGAGCTGTTTTTT. Full variable domain (outside the CDR3, taken from reference TRBV7-9 and TRBJ2-2): DTGVSQNPRHKITKRGQNVTFRCDPISEHNRLYWYRQTLGQGPEFLTYFQNEAQLEKSRLLSDRFSAERPKGSFSTLEIQRTEQGDSAMYLCASSSPGTRGTGELFFGEGSRLTVL.

This clone was seen only a few times. The genes are TRBV6-5 and TRBJ1-3, with D possibly matching TRBD1 (6 bases). The CDR3 has 15 amino acids. Trimming removed 2 bases from V and 0 bases from J, with 8 bases in between. Looked up from germline, CDR1 is MNHEY and CDR2 is SVGAGI. DNA for the CDR3: TGTGCCAGCAGTTACACAGGGAGCTCTGGAAACACCATATATTTT. Translation gives CASSYTGSSGNTIYF.

The rearrangement links TRBV2 to TRBJ2-6; 11 positions match TRBD2. CDR1 and CDR2 from the germline V gene are SNHLY and FYNNEI. The CDR3 covers 17 residues. Trimming took 4 bases from V and 2 from J; bases not matched to a gene: 4. This CDR3 is CASSAGLAVPGANVLTF. CDR3 DNA sequence: TGTGCCAGCAGTGCGGGACTAGCGGTACCTGGGGCCAACGTCCTGACTTTC.

This clone was recorded once. V gene TRBV5-1 combines with J gene TRBJ2-2, with TRBD1 as a possible D gene (7 bases). The V gene lost 1 base and the J gene lost 4 bases, with 14 bases spanning the gap. This CDR3 comprises 16 residues. Looked up from germline, CDR1 is SGHRS and CDR2 is YFSETQ. The CDR3 region is CASSLQGGLVTGELFF. DNA of the CDR3: TGCGCCAGCAGCTTGCAGGGGGGACTGGTCACCGGGGAGCTGTTTTTT. Full variable domain (outside the CDR3, taken from reference TRBV5-1 and TRBJ2-2): KAGVTQTPRYLIKTRGQQVTLSCSPISGHRSVSWYQQTPGQGLQFLFEYFSETQRNKGNFPGRFSGRQFSNSRSEMNVSTLELGDSALYLCASSLQGGLVTGELFFGEGSRLTVL.

V and J are TRBV18 and TRBJ2-5; 9 bases line up with TRBD2. The end of the DNA aligns better with TRBJ2-7, so the J call may be wrong. CDR1 and CDR2 (germline): KGHSH, LQKENI. The CDR3 sequence is 16 residues long. CDR3 in DNA: TGTGCCAGCTCACCACCGGCGGGAGGGCGACTCTACGAGCAGTACTTC. This gives the protein CASSPPAGGRLYEQYF.

The chain is built from TRBV27 and TRBJ1-5, with a weak D call TRBD1 (5 bases). The germline V gene encodes CDR1 MNHEY and CDR2 SMNVEV (reference sequence). Trimming took 7 bases from V and 7 from J, leaving 11 bases between them. The CDR3 sequence is 12 residues long. CDR3 sequence (DNA): TGTGCCAGCAATATCGGGGGACAGCCCCAGCATTTT. As protein: CASNIGGQPQHF.

The rearrangement uses TRBV20-1 and TRBJ1-2; no clear D. The germline V gene has CDR1 DFQATT and CDR2 SNEGSKA (reference sequence). The CDR3 sequence is 11 residues long. V shed 5 bases and J shed 6 bases, with 10 bases lying between them. CDR3 bases: TGCAGTGCTGGTGTACTGAATGGCTACACCTTC. Amino acid sequence: CSAGVLNGYTF.

The chain recombines TRBV11-2 with TRBJ2-3, with D possibly matching TRBD2 (6 bases). V lost 6 bases and J 4 bases, leaving 23 bases between the germline ends. Germline assignment: CDR1 SGHAT and CDR2 FQNNGV. This CDR3 has 17 residues. The CDR3 sequence: CASRSRDVSPGADTQYF. In DNA, the CDR3 is TGTGCCAGCAGAAGCCGGGACGTCTCCCCGGGAGCAGATACGCAGTATTTT.

The rearrangement uses TRBV5-5 and TRBJ1-1; tentative D call: TRBD1 (6 bases). The CDR3 is 16 amino acids. V lost 0 bases, J lost 5 bases, and 17 bases lay in between. Germline CDR1 reads SGHKS; CDR2 reads YYEKEE (reference sequence). The CDR3 nucleotides are TGTGCCAGCAGCTTGGTACAGGGAACGATAAGGACTGAAGCTTTCTTT. Its protein product is CASSLVQGTIRTEAFF. Together with reference TRBV5-5 and TRBJ1-1, the CDR3 gives the full variable domain: DAGVTQSPTHLIKTRGQQVTLRCSPISGHKSVSWYQQVLGQGPQFIFQYYEKEERGRGNFPDRFSARQFPNYSSELNVNALLLGDSALYLCASSLVQGTIRTEAFFGQGTRLTVV.

This clone was seen more than once but under ten times. This chain joins TRBV11-3 and TRBJ2-1, with D possibly being TRBD1 (6 bases). The CDR3 runs to 16 residues. Trimming took off 1 base at V and 6 bases at J, with 16 bases between the two ends. Germline lookup yields CDR1 SGHNT and CDR2 YENEEA. CDR3 region: CASSLGQNRAVNEQFF. The DNA for the CDR3 is TGTGCCAGCAGCTTAGGCCAAAACAGGGCCGTCAATGAGCAGTTCTTC. The entire variable domain, with the rest obtained from reference TRBV11-3 and TRBJ2-1, is as follows: EAGVVQSPRYKIIEKKQPVAFWCNPISGHNTLYWYLQNLGQGPELLIRYENEEAVDDSQLPKDRFSAERLKGVDSTLKIQPAELGDSAVYLCASSLGQNRAVNEQFFGPGTRLTVL.

The chain links TRBV28 to TRBJ2-7; 14 bases map to TRBD2. This CDR3 has 15 amino acids. The germline V gene encodes CDR1 MDHEN and CDR2 SYDVKM. Unmatched junction bases numbered 6, after V lost 6 bases and J lost 5 bases. The CDR3 DNA is TGTGCCAGCAGCCCGACTAGCGGGAGGGCCCACGAGCAGTACTTC. Residues: CASSPTSGRAHEQYF.

The chain links TRBV7-8 to TRBJ2-5; TRBD1 matches at 7 bases. V lost 6 bases, J lost 1 base, and 5 bases stayed unmatched. Germline V gene lookup returns CDR1 SGHVS and CDR2 FQNEAQ. The CDR3 spans 14 residues. CDR3 region: CASSLTGVQETQYF. CDR3 coding DNA: TGTGCCAGCAGTTTAACAGGGGTCCAAGAGACCCAGTACTTC.